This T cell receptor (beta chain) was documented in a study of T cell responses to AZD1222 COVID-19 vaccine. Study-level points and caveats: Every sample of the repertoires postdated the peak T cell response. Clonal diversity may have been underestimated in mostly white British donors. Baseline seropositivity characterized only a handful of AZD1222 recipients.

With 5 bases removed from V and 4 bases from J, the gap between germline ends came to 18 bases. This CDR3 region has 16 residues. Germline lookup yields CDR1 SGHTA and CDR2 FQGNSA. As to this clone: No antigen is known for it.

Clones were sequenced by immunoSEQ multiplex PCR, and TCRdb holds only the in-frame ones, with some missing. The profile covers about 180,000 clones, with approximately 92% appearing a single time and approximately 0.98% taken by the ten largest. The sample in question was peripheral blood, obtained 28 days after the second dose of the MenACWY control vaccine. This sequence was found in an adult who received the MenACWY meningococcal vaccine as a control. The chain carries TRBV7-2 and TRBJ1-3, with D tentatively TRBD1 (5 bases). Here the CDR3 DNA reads TGTGCCAGCAGCGCCCGCCCAGGGCGCTCCGGAAACACCATATATTTT. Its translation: CASSARPGRSGNTIYF.